A selection of T cell receptor beta chains follows, all from one sample in a study of cytomegalovirus exposure and HLA in healthy donors. TCRdb's copy holds only in-frame clones and misses some; the assay was immunoSEQ multiplex PCR. The repertoire has fewer than 120,000 clones, around four fifths of them found once; the top ten carry 5% to 7.5%. The source material was PBMCs. These receptors were obtained from a man aged 25-45 years in good health and CMV-seropositive. Each CDR3 is given with its conserved first and last residue. D genes are given only for firm matches. Part of the rows lack a size; the others show once, few, many or a class for expanded clones.

D | J | V | size | CDR3 | DNA
- | TRBJ2-3 | TRBV5-1 | - | CASRQRATDTQYF | TGCGCCAGCAGACAGCGGGCCACGGATACGCAGTATTTT
TRBD2 | TRBJ2-4 | TRBV7-8 | - | CASSFGGYENIQYF | TGTGCCAGCAGCTTCGGGGGGTACGAAAACATTCAGTACTTC
- | TRBJ1-1 | TRBV4-2 | few | CASSQERGYTEAFF | TGTGCCAGCAGCCAAGAACGGGGGTACACTGAAGCTTTCTTT
TRBD1 | TRBJ2-7 | TRBV10-3 | - | CAISEGQGVGEQYF | TGTGCCATCAGTGAGGGGCAGGGGGTAGGCGAGCAGTACTTC
TRBD2 | TRBJ2-7 | TRBV4-1 | - | CASSQGPGLAGESSYEQYF | TGCGCCAGCAGCCAAGGACCGGGGCTAGCGGGGGAGAGCTCCTACGAGCAGTACTTC
- | TRBJ1-1 | TRBV5-5 | - | CASSAWGVSAEAFF | TGTGCCAGCAGCGCATGGGGGGTTAGCGCTGAAGCTTTCTTT
- | TRBJ2-7 | TRBV4-1 | few | CASSQDRGAPYEQYF | TGCGCCAGCAGCCAAGACAGGGGCGCTCCCTACGAGCAGTACTTC
TRBD2 | TRBJ2-3 | TRBV4-2 | - | CASSQRLAGVPDTQYF | TGTGCCAGCAGCCAGAGGCTAGCGGGGGTCCCAGATACGCAGTATTTT
- | TRBJ2-2 | TRBV5-1 | - | CASSVIRAGELFF | TGCGCCAGCAGCGTGATCAGGGCCGGGGAGCTGTTTTTT
- | TRBJ2-2 | TRBV11-2 | - | CASSLLRAGTGELFF | TGTGCCAGCAGCTTACTCAGGGCGGGAACCGGGGAGCTGTTTTTT
TRBD2 | TRBJ2-3 | TRBV4-1 | - | CASRADPSGGAWDTQYF | TGCGCCAGCAGGGCCGACCCTAGCGGGGGGGCGTGGGATACGCAGTATTTT
TRBD1 | TRBJ2-5 | TRBV25-1 | - | CASSEGDRVKTQYF | TGTGCCAGCAGTGAAGGGGACAGGGTTAAGACCCAGTACTTC
- | TRBJ2-3 | TRBV4-3 | - | CASSQSGGYTTDTQYF | TGCGCCAGCAGCCAATCGGGGGGCTACACCACAGATACGCAGTATTTT
TRBD2 | TRBJ2-1 | TRBV18 | - | CASSTVPTSGNNEQFF | TGTGCCAGCTCAACAGTTCCGACTAGCGGCAACAATGAGCAGTTCTTC
- | TRBJ1-2 | TRBV11-2 | - | CASSFPQGYGYTF | TGTGCCAGCAGCTTCCCGCAGGGTTATGGCTACACCTTC
TRBD1 | TRBJ1-4 | TRBV7-9 | once | CASSEPGQGVTNEKLFF | TGTGCCAGCAGCGAACCGGGACAGGGGGTAACTAATGAAAAACTGTTTTTT
TRBD1 | TRBJ1-6 | TRBV30 | - | CAWSVRNELAGGAYNSPLHF | TGTGCCTGGAGTGTACGGAATGAACTAGCAGGGGGCGCCTATAATTCACCCCTCCACTTT
TRBD1 | TRBJ1-2 | TRBV25-1 | - | CASSGQDRENYGYTF | TGTGCCAGCAGTGGCCAGGACAGGGAGAACTATGGCTACACCTTC
TRBD2 | TRBJ2-1 | TRBV7-3 | - | CASSSIGTSGYNEQFF | TGTGCCAGCAGCTCCATAGGGACTAGCGGGTACAATGAGCAGTTCTTC
- | TRBJ2-5 | TRBV5-6 | once | CASRGQSQEAQYF | TGTGCCAGCAGGGGGCAGTCCCAAGAGGCCCAGTACTTC
- | TRBJ2-7 | TRBV2 | - | CASSAEGDSYEQYF | TGTGCCAGCAGTGCCGAGGGGGACTCCTACGAGCAGTACTTC